The 24 T cell receptor beta chains presented below share a single source sample, sequenced in a study of blood T cells in healthy people across ages (dated by TCRdb to the mid-2010s). Library preparation was by 5' RACE. These reads were obtained on an Illumina HiSeq 2500. The second PCR ran for about 6 to 12 cycles and used a J-beta primer mix along with a sample-barcoded 5' primer. TCRdb trimmed the raw reads at Q25, called clones with MiXCR and kept productive beta chains. CDR3 protein duplicates are merged, each entry listing the most common genes and DNA. The table for this sample lists around 1,700,000 distinct CDR3 sequences; roughly 28% of them were counted only once. The top ten constitute around 7.7% of the sample. The specimen was blood. The source is a woman in her 30s in good health.

This clonotype was counted between two and nine times. The chain combines TRBV20-1 with TRBJ1-5, with 12 bases fitting TRBD1. Unmatched junction bases numbered 9, after V lost 3 bases and J lost 6 bases. Germline lookup yields CDR1 DFQATT and CDR2 SNEGSKA (reference sequence). The CDR3 is 16 amino acids. The CDR3 nucleotides read TGCAGTGCTAGTTTCGGGACAGGGGGCGCGGGTCAGCCCCAGCATTTT. Translation: CSASFGTGGAGQPQHF.

This clonotype was observed a few times. The V and J genes are TRBV6-1 and TRBJ1-6, with 7 bases that match TRBD1. This CDR3 comprises 15 residues. The junction had 16 bases not matched to a gene; V was cut back by 9 bases and J by 11 bases. Per germline, CDR1 MNHNS and CDR2 SASEGT. CDR3: CASTTLSGGYPPLHF. CDR3 sequence (DNA): TGTGCCAGTACTACACTCTCAGGGGGGTATCCACCCCTCCACTTT.

The chain combines TRBV2 with TRBJ2-5; TRBD2 aligns across 12 bases. Germline V lookup: CDR1 SNHLY, CDR2 FYNNEI. The CDR3 is 14 amino acids. V was pared by 8 bases and J by 4 bases, with 5 bases of the junction left unmatched. As DNA, the CDR3 is TGTGCCAGCTTGGAGGGACTAGCGGGAGAGACCCAGTACTTC. Residues: CASLEGLAGETQYF.

The chain has TRBV25-1 and TRBJ2-3, with D tentatively TRBD1 (5 bases). The CDR3 runs to 15 residues. The V and J ends lost 6 bases and 0 bases respectively, with 13 bases between them. Germline values: CDR1 MGHDK, CDR2 SYGVNS. This CDR3 is CASRDIGSSTDTQYF. The CDR3 DNA sequence: TGTGCCAGCAGGGACATCGGTTCGAGCACAGATACGCAGTATTTT.

This clonotype was observed a few times. This chain uses TRBV2 with TRBJ1-5; weak D call: TRBD1 (6 bases). Trimming took off 5 bases at V and 6 bases at J, with 14 bases between the two ends. From germline, CDR1 is SNHLY and CDR2 FYNNEI. This CDR3 comprises 14 residues. The CDR3 nucleotides are TGTGCCAGCAGTTACACACAGGGATTTCAGCCCCAGCATTTT. This gives the protein CASSYTQGFQPQHF.

This chain uses TRBV12-3 or TRBV12-4 with TRBJ2-5, with D hard to call. The CDR3 covers 14 residues. Between the trimmed V and J ends, which lost 4 bases and 0 bases, there was a span of 9 bases. The CDR3: CASSSDRHQETQYF. CDR3 nucleotide sequence: TGTGCCAGCAGTTCGGACCGCCACCAAGAGACCCAGTACTTC.

The rearrangement joins TRBV29-1 to TRBJ1-2; a possible D gene is TRBD1 (5 bases). The length of the CDR3 is 12 residues. Germline V lookup: CDR1 SQVTM, CDR2 ANQGSEA. Trimming left V 3 bases short and J 8 bases short, with 13 bases between. In DNA, the CDR3 is TGCAGCGTTGATCCGGGACGGTACGGCTACACCTTC. Translated, it gives CSVDPGRYGYTF.

This sequence joins TRBV20-1 and TRBJ2-7, with a weak D call TRBD2 (6 bases). Germline CDR1 and CDR2: DFQATT and SNEGSKA (reference sequence). The CDR3 covers 14 residues. Trimming cost V 0 bases and J 0 bases, with 9 bases left between them. The CDR3 is CSARDSGASYEQYF. CDR3 bases: TGCAGTGCTAGAGATAGCGGAGCCTCCTACGAGCAGTACTTC.

This clonotype was seen a single time. The rearrangement uses TRBV5-1 and TRBJ1-4; the D gene is possibly TRBD1 (6 bases). V lost 2 bases and J 7 bases, leaving 12 bases between the germline ends. Per germline, CDR1 SGHRS and CDR2 YFSETQ. The length of the CDR3 is 14 residues. The CDR3 bases are TGCGCCAGCAGCTTACAGGGAGGGTGTGAAAAACTGTTTTTT. Protein sequence: CASSLQGGCEKLFF. The full variable domain, in which reference TRBV5-1 and TRBJ1-4 provide the parts outside the CDR3, is KAGVTQTPRYLIKTRGQQVTLSCSPISGHRSVSWYQQTPGQGLQFLFEYFSETQRNKGNFPGRFSGRQFSNSRSEMNVSTLELGDSALYLCASSLQGGCEKLFFGSGTQLSVL.

The sample holds many counts of this clonotype. This rearrangement joins TRBV6-4 to TRBJ2-1; 12 bases match TRBD2. The V and J ends lost 5 bases and 6 bases, in that order; junction bases with no gene match: 11. Germline V gives CDR1 MRHNA, CDR2 SNTAGT. The CDR3 is made up of 17 amino acids. The CDR3 spells CASSRASGRAPRNEQFF. Here the CDR3 DNA reads TGTGCCAGCAGTCGGGCTAGCGGGAGGGCGCCCCGCAATGAGCAGTTCTTC.

V usage is TRBV7-2 and J usage is TRBJ1-1, with no clear D. Trimming cost V 1 base and J 3 bases, with 6 bases left between them. This CDR3 comprises 13 residues. CDR1 and CDR2 from the germline V gene are SGHTA and FQGNSA. CDR3: CASSLVAYTEAFF. The CDR3 nucleotides read TGTGCCAGCAGCTTAGTGGCATACACTGAAGCTTTCTTT.

The J gene is TRBJ2-7, the V gene TRBV11-2; D possibly uses TRBD1 or TRBD2 (5 bases each). Germline V gene sequence: CDR1 SGHAT, CDR2 FQNNGV. The V and J ends lost 1 base and 1 base respectively, with 20 bases between them. The CDR3 is 18 residues long. The CDR3 spells CASSLGSRDPLPSYEQYF. CDR3 nucleotide sequence: TGTGCCAGCAGCTTAGGATCAAGGGACCCCCTCCCTTCCTACGAGCAGTACTTC.

This clonotype was seen a handful of times. The J gene is TRBJ2-5, the V gene TRBV20-1; tentatively, D is TRBD2 (7 bases). Germline-derived CDR1 and CDR2 are DFQATT and SNEGSKA (reference sequence). CDR3 length: 14 residues. V was clipped by 3 bases and J by 5 bases, with 16 bases between them. This chain's CDR3 is CSARGGGASETQYF. CDR3 in DNA: TGCAGTGCTAGGGGAGGGGGGGCTTCGGAGACCCAGTACTTC.

This clonotype was seen a few times. The V and J genes are TRBV5-1 and TRBJ2-3, with 12 bases fitting TRBD2. CDR1 is SGHRS, CDR2 YFSETQ, per germline. V lost 4 bases, J lost 2 bases, and 5 bases stayed unmatched. The CDR3 sequence is 16 residues long. The CDR3 spells CASSPTSGGPTDTQYF. DNA of the CDR3: TGCGCCAGCAGCCCGACTAGCGGGGGCCCCACAGATACGCAGTATTTT.

The table lists this clonotype with a few counts. This chain joins TRBV19 and TRBJ2-7; maybe TRBD2 (5 bases). Trimming removed 4 bases from V and 2 bases from J, with 15 bases in between. The germline V gene has CDR1 LNHDA and CDR2 SQIVND (reference sequence). The CDR3 runs to 15 residues. The CDR3 DNA follows: TGTGCCAGTAGTACCCTCGGGGAGCGAACCTACGAGCAGTACTTC. Its translation is CASSTLGERTYEQYF.

This clonotype was found many times. The chain has TRBV12-3 or TRBV12-4 and TRBJ2-7; 10 bases fit TRBD2. The CDR3 has 15 amino acids. The V gene end was trimmed by 4 bases and the J gene end by 7 bases; junction bases not matched to a gene: 10. The CDR3 region has the DNA TGTGCCAGCAGTTCCTACCTAGCGGGAGAGGGTGAGCAGTACTTC. Residues: CASSSYLAGEGEQYF.

The V and J genes are TRBV12-3 or TRBV12-4 and TRBJ2-2, with TRBD2 identical over 9 bases. The CDR3 consists of 14 residues. The V gene end was trimmed by 8 bases and the J gene end by 4 bases; junction bases not matched to a gene: 5. The CDR3, as DNA: TGTGCCAGCGGGCGGGAGGGGACCACCGGGGAGCTGTTTTTT. It specifies CASGREGTTGELFF.

This clonotype was seen repeatedly, ten times or more. The chain couples TRBV12-3 or TRBV12-4 to TRBJ2-6; D possibly uses TRBD1 or TRBD2 (5 bases each). CDR3 length: 15 amino acids. The V gene lost 8 bases and the J gene lost 2 bases, with 13 bases spanning the gap. This CDR3 reads CASGDVQAGANVLTF. CDR3 nucleotide sequence: TGTGCCAGCGGGGACGTCCAAGCTGGGGCCAACGTCCTGACTTTC.

V is TRBV11-1 and J is TRBJ2-7, with 8 bases that match TRBD2. The V and J ends lost 4 bases and 7 bases, in that order; junction bases with no gene match: 12. The CDR3 covers 15 residues. Germline CDR1 and CDR2: SGHAT and FQDESV (reference sequence). CDR3 in amino acids: CASSSARRGVWEQYF. In nucleotides, the CDR3 is TGTGCCAGCAGCTCGGCTCGGCGGGGGGTGTGGGAGCAGTACTTC.

The rearrangement uses TRBV5-1 and TRBJ2-3; TRBD2 matches 13 bases. The V segment lost 4 bases and the J segment 13 bases; nucleotides outside the gene matches: 6. Germline V gives CDR1 SGHRS, CDR2 YFSETQ. CDR3 length: 13 residues. The CDR3 reads CASSLGLAGVKYF. Written as DNA, the CDR3 is TGCGCCAGCAGCCTTGGACTAGCGGGAGTGAAGTATTTT.

This clonotype was recorded a few times. This chain links TRBV10-3 with TRBJ1-5; possible D gene TRBD1, 5 bases. The V gene lost 3 bases and the J gene lost 3 bases, with 6 bases spanning the gap. Germline V gene data show CDR1 as ENHRY and CDR2 as SYGVKD. CDR3 length: 13 amino acids. The CDR3 reads CAISDRDNQPQHF. The CDR3 DNA follows: TGTGCCATCAGTGACAGGGACAATCAGCCCCAGCATTTT.

In its sample, this clonotype was seen once. At one end, the junction sequence differs from germline, possibly due to a read error. The chain links TRBV29-1 to TRBJ1-2; perhaps TRBD1 as D (6 bases). CDR1 is SQVTM and CDR2 is ANQGSEA in the germline V gene. The CDR3 is 15 amino acids. CDR3 DNA: TGCAGCGTTGAGGGACCCCAAGGGGGTAACTGTGGCTACACCTTC. Translated: CSVEGPQGGNCGYTF. The variable domain in full, completed from reference TRBV29-1 and TRBJ1-2, reads SAVISQKPSRDICQRGTSLTIQCQVDSQVTMMFWYRQQPGQSLTLIATANQGSEATYESGFVIDKFPISRPNLTFSTLTVSNMSPEDSSIYLCSVEGPQGGNCGYTFGSGTRLTVV.

Remarks on this clonotype: An end of the junction differs from the germline gene, which may be a read error. The V and J genes are TRBV7-2 and TRBJ2-3; D uncertain. The germline V gene has CDR1 SGHTA and CDR2 FQGNSA. CDR3 length: 14 residues. In nucleotides, the CDR3 is TGTGCCAGTAGCTGCGACTGGAGCACAGATACGCAGTATTTT. Amino acid sequence: CASSCDWSTDTQYF.

The J gene is TRBJ2-3, the V gene TRBV28, with unresolved D. CDR1 MDHEN and CDR2 SYDVKM come from the germline V gene. CDR3 length: 15 residues. The V and J ends lost 6 bases and 4 bases respectively, with 17 bases between them. Here the CDR3 DNA reads TGTGCCAGCAGACGCCCCTTGCCCTACGCAGATACGCAGTATTTT. This codes for CASRRPLPYADTQYF.